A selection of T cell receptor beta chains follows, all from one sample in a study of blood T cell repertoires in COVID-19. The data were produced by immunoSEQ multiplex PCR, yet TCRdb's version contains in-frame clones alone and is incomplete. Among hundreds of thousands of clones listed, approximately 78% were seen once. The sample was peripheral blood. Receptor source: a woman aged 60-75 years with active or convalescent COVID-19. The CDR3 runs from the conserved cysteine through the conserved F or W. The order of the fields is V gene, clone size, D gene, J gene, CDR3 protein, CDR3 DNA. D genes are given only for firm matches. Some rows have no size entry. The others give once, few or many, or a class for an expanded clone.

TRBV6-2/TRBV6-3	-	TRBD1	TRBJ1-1	CASSYLLTGGLMNTEAFF	TGTGCCAGCAGTTACCTTCTGACAGGGGGTCTTATGAACACTGAAGCTTTCTTT
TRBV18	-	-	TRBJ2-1	CASSPDRSANEQFF	TGTGCCAGCTCACCTGACAGGTCGGCGAATGAGCAGTTCTTC
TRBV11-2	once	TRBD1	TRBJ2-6	CASSLLGTGAGANVLTF	TGTGCCAGCAGCTTACTTGGGACAGGCGCGGGGGCCAACGTCCTGACTTTC
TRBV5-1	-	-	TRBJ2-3	CASRQGADTQYF	TGCGCCAGCAGACAGGGTGCAGATACGCAGTATTTT
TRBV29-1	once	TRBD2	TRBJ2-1	CSVEGGGAPRYNEQFF	TGCAGCGTTGAAGGCGGGGGAGCCCCAAGATACAATGAGCAGTTCTTC
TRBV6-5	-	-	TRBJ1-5	CASTRSGGEGQPQHF	TGTGCCAGCACCCGGAGTGGGGGGGAAGGCCAGCCCCAGCATTTT
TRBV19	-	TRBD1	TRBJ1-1	CASRTDRVRAFF	TGTGCCAGTAGGACGGACAGGGTGAGAGCTTTCTTT
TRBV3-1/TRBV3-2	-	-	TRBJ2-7	CASRGAYEQYF	TGTGCCTCCAGAGGAGCCTACGAGCAGTACTTC
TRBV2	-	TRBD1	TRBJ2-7	CASNRVGTGSYEQYF	TGTGCCAGCAATCGGGTAGGGACAGGGAGCTACGAGCAGTACTTC
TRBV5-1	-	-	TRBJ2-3	CASSPGPSTDTQYF	TGCGCCAGCAGCCCTGGCCCCTCCACAGATACGCAGTATTTT
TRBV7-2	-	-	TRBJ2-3	CASSSSRSHYSTDTQYF	TGTGCCAGCAGCTCCTCGCGGAGTCACTATAGCACAGATACGCAGTATTTT
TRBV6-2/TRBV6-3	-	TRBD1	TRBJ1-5	CASSYPLGTADSNQPQHF	TGTGCCAGCAGTTACCCTCTAGGGACAGCCGATAGCAATCAGCCCCAGCATTTT
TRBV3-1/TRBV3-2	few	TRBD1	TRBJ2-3	CASSQRGRTDTQYF	TGTGCCAGCAGCCAAAGGGGGCGCACAGATACGCAGTATTTT
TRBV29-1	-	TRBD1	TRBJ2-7	CSVRDSGQTYEQYF	TGCAGCGTCAGAGATTCGGGACAGACCTACGAGCAGTACTTC
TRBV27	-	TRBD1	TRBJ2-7	CASSFGTGAYEQYF	TGTGCCAGCAGTTTTGGGACAGGAGCTTACGAGCAGTACTTC
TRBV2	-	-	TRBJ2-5	CASSPPTGPQTQYF	TGTGCCAGCAGCCCCCCGACAGGTCCTCAGACCCAGTACTTC
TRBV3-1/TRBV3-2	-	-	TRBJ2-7	CASSSREGAYEQYF	TGTGCCAGCAGCTCCAGGGAGGGGGCCTACGAGCAGTACTTC
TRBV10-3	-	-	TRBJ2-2	CAIRSGIGELFF	TGTGCCATCAGGTCAGGGATCGGGGAGCTGTTTTTT
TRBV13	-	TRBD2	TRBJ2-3	CASSTSGDTQYF	TGTGCCAGCAGCACTAGCGGAGATACGCAGTATTTT
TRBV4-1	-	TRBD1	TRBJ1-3	CASSQEGQGTRSGNTIYF	TGCGCCAGCAGCCAAGAGGGACAGGGGACACGCTCTGGAAACACCATATATTTT
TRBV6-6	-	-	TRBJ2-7	CASSYSGVLYEQYF	TGTGCCAGCAGTTATTCAGGGGTGCTCTACGAGCAGTACTTC
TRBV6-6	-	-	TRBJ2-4	CASSAARGSNIQYF	TGTGCCAGCAGTGCCGCACGGGGGTCTAACATTCAGTACTTC
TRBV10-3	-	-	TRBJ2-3	CAISDFGGSDTQYF	TGTGCCATCAGTGACTTCGGAGGCTCAGATACGCAGTATTTT
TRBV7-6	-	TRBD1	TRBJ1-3	CASSLTSQGAEGNTIYF	TGTGCCAGCAGCCTCACCTCACAGGGGGCGGAGGGAAACACCATATATTTT
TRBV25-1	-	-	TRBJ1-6	CASSWAGTGPLHF	TGTGCCAGCAGTTGGGCGGGGACTGGGCCCCTCCACTTT
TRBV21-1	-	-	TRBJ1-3	CASSNYSFSGNTIYF	TGTGCCAGCAGCAATTACAGCTTCTCTGGAAACACCATATATTTT
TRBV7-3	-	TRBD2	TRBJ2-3	CASSLTSGGQGDTQYF	TGTGCCAGCAGTTTGACTAGCGGGGGCCAGGGAGATACGCAGTATTTT
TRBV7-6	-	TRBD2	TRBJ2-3	CASSLRTSHPTDTQYF	TGTGCCAGCAGCCTAAGGACTAGCCACCCCACAGATACGCAGTATTTT